The rows below give T cell receptor beta chains drawn from one sample of a study of T-cell reconstitution after alpha-beta-depleted transplantation in children. In TCRdb, the PCR reads were re-called with MiXCR into one record per CDR3 protein. The data hold 450,000 to 550,000 distinct CDR3 sequences, with 10% to 12% observed a single time. The specimen comprised PBMCs, mostly from graft donor cells, sampled 180 days after TCRalphabeta/CD19-depleted stem cell transplant. Source of these receptors: a female patient between 2 and 15 years old who had a stem cell transplant for aplastic anemia, so the T cells may come from the graft donor. CDR3s include the opening cysteine and the closing phenylalanine or tryptophan.

J: TRBJ2-4; V: TRBV9; CDR3: CASSDGTGYNIQYF
J: TRBJ2-7; V: TRBV7-2; CDR3: CASSVLMAGGGYEQYF
J: TRBJ2-3; V: TRBV28; CDR3: CASSLIGTQYF
J: TRBJ2-1; V: TRBV7-9; CDR3: CASSLGFGQGNNEQFF
J: TRBJ2-1; V: TRBV11-2; CDR3: CASSSVPPNEQFF
J: TRBJ1-2; V: TRBV5-6; CDR3: CASSPLDDRGLVYGYTF
J: TRBJ2-7; V: TRBV7-8; CDR3: CASSRSRGDEVAYEQYF
J: TRBJ1-5; V: TRBV7-6; CDR3: CASSLSLGQGASNQPQHF
J: TRBJ1-5; V: TRBV7-2; CDR3: CASSPRTASNQPQHF
J: TRBJ2-3; V: TRBV5-1; CDR3: CASSLAIATDTQYF
J: TRBJ2-3; V: TRBV7-2; CDR3: CASSFGLGDTQYF
J: TRBJ2-5; V: TRBV4-2; CDR3: CASSPGLAGGGMETQYF
J: TRBJ2-2; V: TRBV24-1; CDR3: CATTGTPTGELFF
J: TRBJ2-1; V: TRBV25-1; CDR3: CASSEAAFYNEQFF
J: TRBJ2-2; V: TRBV28; CDR3: CASSLWTGELFF
J: TRBJ2-7; V: TRBV7-2; CDR3: CASSLGGTGRYEQYF
J: TRBJ2-2; V: TRBV18; CDR3: CASSPRAANTGELFF
J: TRBJ2-7; V: TRBV6-1; CDR3: CASSRSLSGYEQYF
J: TRBJ1-5; V: TRBV20-1; CDR3: CSARKRETRNQPQHF
J: TRBJ2-1; V: TRBV12-3/TRBV12-4; CDR3: CASSQPGLHYNEQFF
J: TRBJ1-6; V: TRBV20-1; CDR3: CSAREQGYNSPLHF
J: TRBJ2-7; V: TRBV20-1; CDR3: CSAFGRGYEQYF
J: TRBJ2-1; V: TRBV10-3; CDR3: CAISRDSYNEQFF
J: TRBJ2-1; V: TRBV20-1; CDR3: CSARPTVHEQFF
J: TRBJ2-2; V: TRBV6-1; CDR3: CASSERDAGTGELFF
J: TRBJ2-5; V: TRBV20-1; CDR3: CSMTGFGETQYF
J: TRBJ2-5; V: TRBV5-1; CDR3: CASSLDGRTSGEIETQYF
J: TRBJ1-2; V: TRBV25-1; CDR3: CASFSGGEVGYTF
J: TRBJ2-7; V: TRBV5-1; CDR3: CASKTDMVGPYEQYF
J: TRBJ2-7; V: TRBV28; CDR3: CASRGVELAGPYEQYF
J: TRBJ2-1; V: TRBV5-6; CDR3: CASSLPWSYNEQFF
J: TRBJ1-5; V: TRBV4-1; CDR3: CASSPGAYSNQPQHF
J: TRBJ2-7; V: TRBV4-3; CDR3: CASSQDGWTSSNHYEQYF
J: TRBJ2-4; V: TRBV7-6; CDR3: CASSSGQGETNIQYF
J: TRBJ2-7; V: TRBV5-5; CDR3: CASSFPGWAAAYYEQYF
J: TRBJ1-5; V: TRBV29-1; CDR3: CSVGQGAGQPQHF
J: TRBJ1-2; V: TRBV7-9; CDR3: CASSPDRTETF
J: TRBJ2-1; V: TRBV12-3/TRBV12-4; CDR3: CASSLGGTGVSYNEQFF
J: TRBJ1-5; V: TRBV6-5; CDR3: CASSYQGRDNQPQHF
J: TRBJ2-1; V: TRBV4-3; CDR3: CASSYRTSGSFYNEQFF
J: TRBJ1-3; V: TRBV6-5; CDR3: CASSYSKRGTGNTIYF
J: TRBJ2-5; V: TRBV20-1; CDR3: CSARDLGKETQYF
J: TRBJ2-7; V: TRBV20-1; CDR3: CSARDSGYEQYF
J: TRBJ2-5; V: TRBV27; CDR3: CASRATVNQETQYF
J: TRBJ1-2; V: TRBV18; CDR3: CASSPTGEGRSYTF
J: TRBJ2-2; V: TRBV29-1; CDR3: CSVGSPGTGELFF
J: TRBJ2-2; V: TRBV12-3/TRBV12-4; CDR3: CASSLWTGGDGELFF
J: TRBJ1-2; V: TRBV7-9; CDR3: CASSFESASNYGYTF
J: TRBJ1-1; V: TRBV6-1; CDR3: CASKWTGGGTEAFF
J: TRBJ1-1; V: TRBV19; CDR3: CASSIQFMNTEAFF
J: TRBJ2-1; V: TRBV9; CDR3: CASSVGGDYNEQFF